A selection of T cell receptor beta chains follows, all from one sample in a study of blood T cell repertoires in COVID-19. Sequencing used immunoSEQ multiplex PCR; TCRdb keeps in-frame clones, though not all of them. The sample lists around 200,000 clones; approximately 87% were seen once. The specimen was peripheral blood. The source of these receptors is a man in his fifties or sixties who had recovered from COVID-19. CDR3s include the opening cysteine and the closing phenylalanine or tryptophan. The D gene is left open where the match is weak. Expanded clones are given a class, and other clones once, few, many or no size at all.

-,TRBJ1-5,TRBV7-3,-,CASSLGGSQPQHF,TGTGCCAGCAGCTTGGGAGGGTCCCAGCCCCAGCATTTT
-,TRBJ2-3,TRBV5-1,-,CASSRPAGTTTDTQYF,TGCGCCAGCAGCCGGCCGGCGGGTACCACCACAGATACGCAGTATTTT
-,TRBJ1-1,TRBV5-4,-,CASSGPNTEAFF,TGTGCCAGCAGCGGCCCAAACACTGAAGCTTTCTTT
once,TRBJ1-2,TRBV23-1,-,CASSQTAGEWGPNYGYTF,TGCGCCAGCAGTCAAACGGCCGGGGAATGGGGGCCTAACTATGGCTACACCTTC
-,TRBJ2-3,TRBV6-4,-,CASGAGAEDTQYF,TGTGCCAGCGGGGCGGGGGCCGAAGATACGCAGTATTTT
few,TRBJ1-2,TRBV5-1,TRBD1,CASSSRTGEDGYTF,TGCGCCAGCAGCTCGAGGACAGGTGAAGATGGCTACACCTTC
-,TRBJ1-6,TRBV4-1,-,CASSRDGSPLHF,TGCGCCAGCAGCCGAGACGGTTCACCCCTCCACTTT
-,TRBJ2-5,TRBV11-3,TRBD1,CASSHWTGTTRETQYF,TGTGCCAGCAGCCACTGGACAGGAACCACGAGAGAGACCCAGTACTTC
-,TRBJ1-2,TRBV6-2/TRBV6-3,-,CASSPVHYGYTF,TGTGCCAGCAGTCCCGTCCACTATGGCTACACCTTC
-,TRBJ2-2,TRBV5-1,TRBD2,CASKVSGENTGELFF,TGCGCCAGCAAGGTTAGCGGGGAGAACACCGGGGAGCTGTTTTTT
-,TRBJ1-3,TRBV18,-,CASSPPDRNSGNTIYF,TGTGCCAGCTCACCACCGGACAGAAACTCTGGAAACACCATATATTTT
few,TRBJ1-5,TRBV2,-,CASRRDTNQPQHF,TGTGCCAGCAGACGGGACACCAATCAGCCCCAGCATTTT
-,TRBJ1-1,TRBV18,-,CASSPLSGQGLTEAFF,TGTGCCAGCTCACCACTCTCTGGGCAGGGTCTCACTGAAGCTTTCTTT
-,TRBJ1-1,TRBV5-4,TRBD1,CASSSGQGILNTEAFF,TGTGCCAGCAGCTCTGGACAGGGTATTTTGAACACTGAAGCTTTCTTT
-,TRBJ1-2,TRBV7-2,-,CASSLGRETSNYGYTF,TGTGCCAGCAGTCTCGGCAGGGAAACCTCTAACTATGGCTACACCTTC
few,TRBJ2-2,TRBV11-2,-,CASSLIPGSTGELFF,TGTGCCAGCAGCTTAATCCCAGGTTCCACCGGGGAGCTGTTTTTT
few,TRBJ1-5,TRBV28,-,CASSFEGLRQPQHF,TGTGCCAGCAGTTTTGAGGGTCTGCGGCAGCCCCAGCATTTT
-,TRBJ1-1,TRBV7-2,-,CASSSPGVTNTEAFF,TGTGCCAGCAGTTCTCCCGGGGTAACGAACACTGAAGCTTTCTTT
-,TRBJ1-1,TRBV4-3,-,CASSQGGRGNTEAFF,TGCGCCAGCAGCCAAGGCGGGAGGGGGAACACTGAAGCTTTCTTT
once,TRBJ2-1,TRBV9,TRBD2,CASSDSSGRLHNEQFF,TGTGCCAGCAGCGACAGTAGCGGGAGGCTCCACAATGAGCAGTTCTTC
-,TRBJ2-4,TRBV10-1,TRBD1,CASTCRGRNIQYF,TGCGCCAGCACCTGTAGGGGGCGAAACATTCAGTACTTC
-,TRBJ1-1,TRBV10-1,-,CASSGSDTEAFF,TGCGCCAGCAGTGGATCGGACACTGAAGCTTTCTTT
-,TRBJ1-5,TRBV6-2/TRBV6-3,-,CASSNSVNQPQHF,TGTGCCAGCAGTAATAGTGTTAATCAGCCCCAGCATTTT
-,TRBJ2-7,TRBV29-1,-,CSVESSFGTLYEQYF,TGCAGCGTTGAATCCTCCTTCGGGACTCTCTACGAGCAGTACTTC
-,TRBJ1-3,TRBV9,-,CASSGTFSGNTIYF,TGTGCCAGCAGCGGAACATTCTCTGGAAACACCATATATTTT
-,TRBJ2-7,TRBV5-1,-,CASSLGGRDDSEYF,TGCGCCAGCAGCTTGGGTGGGCGGGATGACTCGGAGTACTTC
few,TRBJ1-2,TRBV28,-,CAGRGRGGYTF,TGTGCCGGACGGGGGAGGGGTGGCTACACCTTC
-,TRBJ2-3,TRBV27,TRBD2,CASRSGTLFTDTQYF,TGTGCCAGCCGTAGCGGGACCCTCTTCACAGATACGCAGTATTTT
few,TRBJ2-5,TRBV7-3,TRBD2,CASSYQGGRETQYF,TGTGCCAGCAGCTACCAAGGCGGGAGAGAGACCCAGTACTTC
-,TRBJ1-5,TRBV5-1,-,CASSLGTNSNQPQHF,TGCGCCAGCAGCTTGGGAACAAATAGCAATCAGCCCCAGCATTTT
-,TRBJ2-2,TRBV7-8,-,CASSLGQRNTGELFF,TGTGCCAGCAGCTTAGGACAAAGGAACACCGGGGAGCTGTTTTTT
-,TRBJ2-7,TRBV5-1,-,CASSLEGREQYF,TGCGCCAGCAGCTTGGAGGGGCGAGAGCAGTACTTC
once,TRBJ2-1,TRBV7-2,TRBD2,CASSGKSGRAIPYNEQFF,TGTGCCAGCAGCGGCAAGAGCGGGAGGGCCATTCCATACAATGAGCAGTTCTTC
-,TRBJ2-7,TRBV28,-,CASWANSYEQYF,TGTGCCAGCTGGGCAAACTCCTACGAGCAGTACTTC
few,TRBJ1-5,TRBV3-1/TRBV3-2,TRBD1,CASSPDPGGGQPQHF,TGTGCCAGCAGCCCGGACCCAGGGGGCGGTCAGCCCCAGCATTTT
-,TRBJ2-5,TRBV10-3,TRBD1,CAISDPGQGETQYF,TGTGCCATCAGTGACCCCGGACAGGGGGAGACCCAGTACTTC
-,TRBJ2-1,TRBV6-1,TRBD2,CASSARGLAGELNNEQFF,TGTGCCAGCAGTGCACGGGGACTAGCGGGAGAGCTCAACAATGAGCAGTTCTTC
-,TRBJ2-5,TRBV19,TRBD2,CAAAGAETQYF,TGTGCGGCAGCGGGGGCAGAGACCCAGTACTTC
-,TRBJ1-3,TRBV6-5,-,CASSLLQGPGNTIYF,TGTGCCAGCAGTCTACTGCAGGGTCCTGGAAACACCATATATTTT
-,TRBJ2-7,TRBV4-3,TRBD2,CASSQEIGLAGGKSYEQYF,TGCGCCAGCAGCCAAGAGATAGGACTAGCGGGGGGGAAATCCTACGAGCAGTACTTC
-,TRBJ1-5,TRBV2,-,CASSVRGKQPQHF,TGTGCCAGCAGTGTGAGGGGGAAACAGCCCCAGCATTTT
-,TRBJ2-5,TRBV10-3,TRBD1,CAISESVERGQDQETQYF,TGTGCCATCAGTGAGTCAGTTGAGAGGGGGCAAGATCAAGAGACCCAGTACTTC
once,TRBJ2-7,TRBV4-1,-,CASSPSIAYEQYF,TGCGCCAGCAGCCCCTCCATAGCCTACGAGCAGTACTTC
-,TRBJ1-4,TRBV28,TRBD1,CASSSRGHGNEKLFF,TGTGCCAGCAGTTCCAGGGGGCATGGTAATGAAAAACTGTTTTTT
-,TRBJ2-3,TRBV6-5,TRBD1,CASSSGQVGGTDTQYF,TGTGCCAGCAGTTCGGGACAGGTGGGGGGCACAGATACGCAGTATTTT
few,TRBJ1-5,TRBV18,TRBD1,CASSPRTGTNQPQHF,TGTGCCAGCTCACCCCGGACAGGGACGAATCAGCCCCAGCATTTT
-,TRBJ2-1,TRBV9,-,CASSVGSRHPNEQFF,TGTGCCAGCAGCGTAGGTAGCCGGCACCCCAATGAGCAGTTCTTC
-,TRBJ2-3,TRBV11-2,TRBD2,CASSLIERGGQLRTDTQYF,TGTGCCAGCAGCTTAATCGAGCGGGGGGGCCAACTTAGGACAGATACGCAGTATTTT
-,TRBJ1-1,TRBV6-5,-,CASSSLSQGRAFF,TGTGCCAGCAGTTCTCTATCTCAGGGGAGAGCTTTCTTT
-,TRBJ2-2,TRBV14,-,CASSWSFPGELFF,TGTGCCAGCAGCTGGAGCTTCCCCGGGGAGCTGTTTTTT